The 20 T cell receptor beta chains listed next were all sequenced from one sample in a study of OX40 agonist ivuxolimab in advanced cancers. This table comes from immunoSEQ multiplex PCR, and its TCRdb copy is limited to in-frame clones, with some not included. This sample yields 60,000 to 85,000 clones, of which about 92% are seen a single time; 0.3% to 0.45% belongs to the top ten. Material: CD4+ or CD8+ T cells sorted from blood, obtained in a trial of the OX40 agonist ivuxolimab. These receptors all stem from an adult with an advanced solid tumor such as melanoma, head and neck, liver or kidney cancer.

This clone was seen only a few times. This chain uses TRBV11-2 with TRBJ2-5; D remains unclear. Germline CDR1 and CDR2: SGHAT and FQNNGV. The CDR3 is 14 amino acids. With 3 bases removed from V and 4 bases from J, the gap between germline ends came to 12 bases. The CDR3 here is CASSFPGRGETQYF. The CDR3, as DNA: TGTGCCAGCAGCTTCCCCGGCAGAGGAGAGACCCAGTACTTC.

This rearrangement joins TRBV30 to TRBJ2-1; TRBD1 aligns across 9 bases. There are 14 residues in the CDR3. From germline, CDR1 is GTSNPN and CDR2 SVGIG (reference sequence). V lost 7 bases to trimming and J lost 3 bases; unmatched junction nucleotides: 7. The CDR3 region has the DNA TGTGCCTCCCCAAGGGGACAGGGCTACAATGAGCAGTTCTTC. Protein product: CASPRGQGYNEQFF.

The CDR3 DNA reads TGCGCCAGCAGTGGGAGCAGGGGAGGCTTCCTTTCAGCAGGGGCCAACGTCCTGACTTTC. It specifies CASSGSRGGFLSAGANVLTF. The chain couples TRBV10-2 to TRBJ2-6; possibly TRBD1 or TRBD2 for D (6 bases each). Germline CDR1 WSHSY, CDR2 SAAADI. V shed 4 bases and J shed 4 bases, with 26 bases lying between them. CDR3 length: 20 residues.

This chain connects TRBV28 to TRBJ1-4; D remains ambiguous. CDR1 MDHEN and CDR2 SYDVKM come from the germline V gene. V gave up 4 bases and J gave up 10 bases, with 19 bases separating them. The length of the CDR3 is 15 residues. CDR3 sequence reads: CASSSSAGAVGKLFF. CDR3 coding DNA: TGTGCCAGCAGTTCTTCCGCAGGCGCGGTAGGAAAACTGTTTTTT. The variable domain in full, completed from reference TRBV28 and TRBJ1-4, reads DVKVTQSSRYLVKRTGEKVFLECVQDMDHENMFWYRQDPGLGLRLIYFSYDVKMKEKGDIPEGYSVSREKKERFSLILESASTNQTSMYLCASSSSAGAVGKLFFGSGTQLSVL.

This chain joins TRBV29-1 and TRBJ2-5; D possibly matches TRBD1 or TRBD2 (6 bases each). CDR3 size: 14 residues. The V end was cut by 4 bases, the J end by 5 bases, with 17 bases between. Germline CDR1 SQVTM, CDR2 ANQGSEA. For the CDR3, the DNA is TGCAGCGTTGCCGCGGTTAGGGGGGCTGAGACCCAGTACTTC. Its translation is CSVAAVRGAETQYF.

The rearrangement links TRBV10-3 to TRBJ2-5; 13 bases line up with TRBD2. V dropped 2 bases and J dropped 5; count of bases not matched to a gene: 5. The CDR3 sequence is 16 residues long. Germline CDR1 is ENHRY and CDR2 is SYGVKD. CDR3: CAISEGGLAGRETQYF. CDR3 DNA sequence: TGTGCCATCAGTGAGGGGGGACTAGCGGGGAGGGAGACCCAGTACTTC.

The V gene is TRBV7-9, the J gene TRBJ2-2; D gene ambiguous. V was pared by 5 bases and J by 3 bases, with 10 bases between. The CDR3 has 14 residues. CDR1 SEHNR and CDR2 FQNEAQ come from the germline V gene (reference sequence). The CDR3 region has the DNA TGTGCCAGCAGCCCAGACGGATACACCGGGGAGCTGTTTTTT. Amino acid sequence: CASSPDGYTGELFF. Supplemented by reference TRBV7-9 and TRBJ2-2, the full variable domain reads DTGVSQNPRHKITKRGQNVTFRCDPISEHNRLYWYRQTLGQGPEFLTYFQNEAQLEKSRLLSDRFSAERPKGSFSTLEIQRTEQGDSAMYLCASSPDGYTGELFFGEGSRLTVL.

The chain uses TRBV5-1 and TRBJ1-1; a weak D match, TRBD1 (5 bases). Per the germline V gene, CDR1 is SGHRS and CDR2 is YFSETQ. The CDR3 sequence is 13 residues long. Trimming removed 0 bases at V and 6 bases at J, with 9 bases between. CDR3 coding DNA: TGCGCCAGCAGCTTGGGCAGGGAGGCTGAAGCTTTCTTT. Translating gives CASSLGREAEAFF. Full variable domain (rest looked up from reference TRBV5-1 and TRBJ1-1): KAGVTQTPRYLIKTRGQQVTLSCSPISGHRSVSWYQQTPGQGLQFLFEYFSETQRNKGNFPGRFSGRQFSNSRSEMNVSTLELGDSALYLCASSLGREAEAFFGQGTRLTVV.

The V gene is TRBV7-2, the J gene TRBJ2-7, with D tentatively TRBD1 (5 bases). The CDR3 is 15 amino acids. Germline lookup yields CDR1 SGHTA and CDR2 FQGNSA. The germline V and J ends were trimmed by 5 bases and 3 bases, with 17 bases remaining between them. Here the CDR3 DNA reads TGTGCCAGCAGCGCCGAAGCGAGCAGGGACTACGAGCAGTACTTC. Its protein product is CASSAEASRDYEQYF. The variable domain in full, completed from reference TRBV7-2 and TRBJ2-7, reads GAGVSQSPSNKVTEKGKDVELRCDPISGHTALYWYRQSLGQGLEFLIYFQGNSAPDKSGLPSDRFSAERTGGSVSTLTIQRTQQEDSAVYLCASSAEASRDYEQYFGPGTRLTVT.

This clone has a single count. The rearrangement uses TRBV18 and TRBJ1-2; a possible D gene is TRBD1 (6 bases). Germline-derived CDR1 and CDR2 are KGHSH and LQKENI. This CDR3 has 13 amino acids. Trimming took off 2 bases at V and 4 bases at J, with 8 bases between the two ends. Here the CDR3 reads CASSPGGFYGYTF. The CDR3 DNA reads as TGTGCCAGCTCACCAGGGGGCTTCTATGGCTACACCTTC.

The CDR3 reads CASKGGTLAKNIQYF. CDR3 DNA sequence: TGTGCCAGTAAGGGGGGGACCTTAGCCAAAAACATTCAGTACTTC. The V gene is TRBV19, the J gene TRBJ2-4, with a tentative D call TRBD2 (7 bases). The CDR3 is 15 amino acids. Between the trimmed V and J ends, which lost 7 bases and 0 bases, there was a span of 13 bases. Germline CDR1 and CDR2: LNHDA and SQIVND (reference sequence).

This chain joins TRBV6-5 and TRBJ1-2, with 7 bases matching TRBD1. V was pared by 4 bases and J by 4 bases, with 12 bases of the junction left unmatched. Germline values: CDR1 MNHEY, CDR2 SVGAGI. CDR3 length: 16 amino acids. Here the CDR3 reads CASSLSETGTVYGYTF. The DNA of the CDR3 is TGTGCCAGCAGTTTATCGGAAACTGGGACAGTCTATGGCTACACCTTC.

This sequence joins TRBV29-1 and TRBJ2-6; D remains unclear. The ends were cut back, 4 bases at V and 0 bases at J, with 10 bases in the middle. Germline-derived CDR1 and CDR2 are SQVTM and ANQGSEA. The CDR3 totals 15 residues. CDR3 sequence reads: CSVGMRLSGANVLTF. As DNA, the CDR3 is TGCAGCGTTGGGATGAGGCTCTCTGGGGCCAACGTCCTGACTTTC.

This clone is a singleton in its sample. The chain carries TRBV6-6 and TRBJ2-7; 8 bases line up with TRBD1. Germline CDR1 MNHNY, CDR2 SVGAGI (reference sequence). The CDR3 has 14 amino acids. Trimming cost V 7 bases and J 4 bases; bases outside gene matches: 9. The CDR3 loop reads CASTLGTGLYEQYF. The CDR3 bases are TGTGCCAGCACTCTAGGGACAGGATTATACGAGCAGTACTTC.

The chain has TRBV6-5 and TRBJ1-4; D may be TRBD1 (6 bases). CDR1 is MNHEY, CDR2 SVGAGI, per germline. Deletions cut 7 bases from V and 8 bases from J, with 17 bases between. CDR3 length equals 14 residues. The CDR3 nucleotides are TGTGCCAGCACAGGGGTCGGAATTGGGGAAAAACTGTTTTTT. This encodes CASTGVGIGEKLFF.

The table lists this clone with a count of one. The chain is built from TRBV9 and TRBJ2-5; perhaps TRBD1 as D (5 bases). The V and J ends lost 0 bases and 1 base respectively, with 13 bases between them. This CDR3 region has 16 residues. Germline CDR1 SGDLS, CDR2 YYNGEE. The CDR3 sequence is CASSVATGRTQETQYF. CDR3 coding DNA: TGTGCCAGCAGCGTAGCTACAGGTCGGACCCAAGAGACCCAGTACTTC.

The chain is built from TRBV5-1 and TRBJ1-1; D unclear. With 2 bases removed from V and 3 bases from J, the gap between germline ends came to 8 bases. The CDR3 covers 13 residues. Germline V gene data show CDR1 as SGHRS and CDR2 as YFSETQ. CDR3 in DNA: TGCGCCAGCAGCTTCTCAGATGACACTGAAGCTTTCTTT. Translating gives CASSFSDDTEAFF.

The chain joins TRBV7-2 to TRBJ2-1; the D gene could be TRBD1 or TRBD2 (5 bases each). Trimming shortened V by 5 bases and J by 0 bases, and 8 bases separated the two germline ends. Germline CDR1 SGHTA, CDR2 FQGNSA. This CDR3 contains 14 residues. The CDR3 sequence is CASSGGSSYNEQFF. The CDR3 DNA follows: TGTGCCAGCAGCGGGGGTAGCTCCTACAATGAGCAGTTCTTC.

J is TRBJ2-1 and V is TRBV2, with D maybe TRBD1 (6 bases). V was shortened by 1 base and J by 9 bases, with 13 bases between the two germline ends. Germline lookup yields CDR1 SNHLY and CDR2 FYNNEI. This CDR3 has 14 residues. The CDR3 DNA is TGTGCCAGCAGTGAAGGATTGGGGGCCGCTGAGCAGTTCTTC. Amino acid sequence: CASSEGLGAAEQFF.

The chain carries TRBV29-1 and TRBJ1-1; D possibly corresponds to TRBD1 (6 bases). Germline-derived CDR1 and CDR2 are SQVTM and ANQGSEA. V was shortened by 3 bases and J by 1 base, with 9 bases between the two germline ends. The CDR3 has 13 amino acids. The CDR3: CSVEWTENTEAFF. CDR3 DNA: TGCAGCGTTGAGTGGACAGAGAACACTGAAGCTTTCTTT.